These 18 T cell receptor beta chains were sequenced from one sample in a study of T cell responses to AZD1222 COVID-19 vaccine (dated by TCRdb to about 2021). Interpreted using the paper, the time point label stands for: baseline before first vaccination. Interpreted using the paper, the treatment or condition label stands for: meningococcal conjugate vaccine given as trial control. The method behind the library was the immunoSEQ multiplex PCR assay. TCRdb re-hosts the immuneACCESS table, in-frame sequences only. Its copies lack some clones; in the studies checked, an unresolved V gene accounts for under half of them, and the cause for the rest is not known. Across this sample there are 100,000 to 150,000 clones, with less than 95% seen only once. Around 4.5% of the sample goes to the ten largest clones. The material sequenced was peripheral blood, taken on day 0 of MenACWY control vaccination. Receptors were obtained from an adult in good health.

V gene TRBV2 combines with J gene TRBJ2-2; TRBD2 matches at 10 bases. V lost 4 bases to trimming and J lost 6 bases; unmatched junction nucleotides: 8. There are 16 residues in the CDR3. Germline loops: CDR1 SNHLY, CDR2 FYNNEI. The CDR3 DNA reads TGTGCCAGCAGTGGTGCTAGCGGGGGAGTTGCCGGGGAGCTGTTTTTT. Translating gives CASSGASGGVAGELFF.

This clone was seen a single time. The J gene is TRBJ1-6, the V gene TRBV11-2, with 8 bases fitting TRBD1. V was clipped by 1 base and J by 9 bases; unmatched bases: 2. This CDR3 comprises 14 residues. In germline, CDR1 is SGHAT, CDR2 FQNNGV. This chain's CDR3 is CASSLATGVSPLHF. The CDR3 DNA follows: TGTGCCAGCAGCTTAGCGACAGGGGTTTCACCCCTCCACTTT.

The chain couples TRBV19 to TRBJ2-1; D might be TRBD1 (6 bases). V lost 7 bases to trimming and J lost 6 bases, with 13 bases between them. The CDR3 sequence is 13 residues long. The germline V gene encodes CDR1 LNHDA and CDR2 SQIVND (reference sequence). The CDR3 DNA sequence: TGTGCCAGTATAGACAGGTTGTCCAATGAGCAGTTCTTC. Translation: CASIDRLSNEQFF. Supplemented by reference TRBV19 and TRBJ2-1, the full variable domain reads DGGITQSPKYLFRKEGQNVTLSCEQNLNHDAMYWYRQDPGQGLRLIYYSQIVNDFQKGDIAEGYSVSREKKESFPLTVTSAQKNPTAFYLCASIDRLSNEQFFGPGTRLTVL.

The chain has TRBV5-5 and TRBJ1-1; the D is unclear. CDR3 length equals 15 residues. Germline lookup yields CDR1 SGHKS and CDR2 YYEKEE (reference sequence). The germline V and J ends were trimmed by 1 base and 3 bases, with 13 bases remaining between them. The CDR3 bases are TGTGCCAGCAGCTTGCGGGTATTTGGAGACACTGAAGCTTTCTTT. Its protein is CASSLRVFGDTEAFF.

The chain carries TRBV7-2 and TRBJ2-7; D may correspond to TRBD1 or TRBD2 (5 bases each). The CDR3 loop spans 14 amino acids. CDR1 and CDR2 (germline): SGHTA, FQGNSA. Trimming took off 5 bases at V and 2 bases at J, with 13 bases between the two ends. This CDR3 reads CASSPPGRTYEQYF. The CDR3 nucleotides are TGTGCCAGCAGCCCTCCGGGACGGACCTACGAGCAGTACTTC.

V gene TRBV6-5 combines with J gene TRBJ1-1; D not certain. The CDR3 runs 13 residues. Trimming took 2 bases from V and 2 from J, leaving 6 bases between them. CDR1 and CDR2 from the germline V gene are MNHEY and SVGAGI. The chain's CDR3 is CASSYRVNTEAFF. In DNA form, the CDR3 reads TGTGCCAGCAGTTACCGTGTAAACACTGAAGCTTTCTTT.

The rearrangement joins TRBV29-1 to TRBJ2-1, with TRBD1 identical over 9 bases. This CDR3 has 17 amino acids. V lost 3 bases, J lost 6 bases, and 15 bases stayed unmatched. Germline-derived CDR1 and CDR2 are SQVTM and ANQGSEA. CDR3 sequence: CSVDTGPTGGDGNEQFF. The CDR3 nucleotides are TGCAGCGTTGATACGGGGCCGACAGGGGGTGACGGCAATGAGCAGTTCTTC.

This rearrangement joins TRBV21-1 to TRBJ1-1. TRBV21-1 is shown as a pseudogene. The CDR3 length is 15 residues. The CDR3 here is CASSPRGTPRTEAFF. Written as DNA, the CDR3 is TGTGCCAGCAGCCCAAGAGGGACTCCGAGAACTGAAGCTTTCTTT.

This clone was detected only once. The CDR3 here is CASKPTHGGGGYQETQYF. CDR3 coding DNA: TGTGCCAGCAAACCGACCCATGGAGGCGGGGGGTACCAAGAGACCCAGTACTTC. The chain has TRBV3-1 (or the pseudogene TRBV3-2) and TRBJ2-5; TRBD2 agrees at 8 bases. Germline V gene lookup returns CDR1 LGHDT and CDR2 YNNKEL (reference sequence). The CDR3 is 18 amino acids. The V and J ends lost 7 bases and 0 bases, in that order; junction bases with no gene match: 16.

The gene calls are TRBV7-9 and TRBJ1-4, with D possibly being TRBD1 (5 bases). V lost 3 bases, J lost 2 bases, and 13 bases lay in between. Germline V gives CDR1 SEHNR, CDR2 FQNEAQ (reference sequence). The CDR3 consists of 16 residues. CDR3 protein: CASSFGRVGTNEKLFF. The CDR3 nucleotides are TGTGCCAGCAGCTTTGGCAGGGTGGGCACTAATGAAAAACTGTTTTTT.

This rearrangement joins TRBV25-1 to TRBJ1-6; 7 bases align to TRBD1. The CDR3 runs 14 residues. CDR1 and CDR2 from the germline V gene are MGHDK and SYGVNS. The V gene end was trimmed by 5 bases and the J gene end by 9 bases; junction bases not matched to a gene: 7. For the CDR3, the DNA is TGTGCCAGCAGTAGACAGGGAAGGTCTTCACCCCTCCACTTT. This codes for CASSRQGRSSPLHF. Based on the CDR3 plus reference TRBV25-1 and TRBJ1-6, the full variable domain is EADIYQTPRYLVIGTGKKITLECSQTMGHDKMYWYQQDPGMELHLIHYSYGVNSTEKGDLSSESTVSRIRTEHFPLTLESARPSHTSQYLCASSRQGRSSPLHFGNGTRLTVT.

The V and J genes are TRBV2 and TRBJ2-3; 13 bases agree with TRBD2. The CDR3 is 19 residues long. After removal of 7 bases from V and 1 base from J, the junction contained 14 bases not matched to a gene. Germline V CDR1 and CDR2: SNHLY, FYNNEI. The CDR3 nucleotides are TGTGCCAGCACGATTCGGACTAGCGGGAGTGTCTATGGCACAGATACGCAGTATTTT. Amino acid sequence: CASTIRTSGSVYGTDTQYF.

The V call is TRBV9, the J call TRBJ1-2; D call uncertain. CDR1 and CDR2 (germline): SGDLS, YYNGEE. Deletions cut 0 bases from V and 3 bases from J, with 9 bases between. There are 14 residues in the CDR3. The CDR3 reads CASSVAVDDYGYTF. CDR3 nucleotides: TGTGCCAGCAGCGTAGCTGTGGACGACTATGGCTACACCTTC.

The chain carries TRBV7-6 and TRBJ2-1, with TRBD2 identical over 8 bases. The CDR3 totals 16 residues. Germline V gene data show CDR1 as SGHVS and CDR2 as FNYEAQ. V lost 1 base to trimming and J lost 7 bases; unmatched junction nucleotides: 9. The chain's CDR3 is CASSLVEREMGNEQFF. As DNA, the CDR3 is TGTGCCAGCAGCTTAGTCGAGCGGGAGATGGGTAATGAGCAGTTCTTC.

V is TRBV28 and J is TRBJ1-5; 10 bases match TRBD1. Germline V gives CDR1 MDHEN, CDR2 SYDVKM. J lost 0 bases, V lost 6 bases, and 8 bases had no gene match. The CDR3 is 17 residues long. The CDR3 loop reads CASSPFGTGDSNQPQHF. DNA of the CDR3: TGTGCCAGCAGCCCCTTTGGGACAGGGGATAGCAATCAGCCCCAGCATTTT.

V is TRBV27 and J is TRBJ1-2, with unresolved D. Per the germline V gene, CDR1 is MNHEY and CDR2 is SMNVEV (reference sequence). The V end was cut by 5 bases, the J end by 2 bases, with 18 bases between. The CDR3 has 16 residues. CDR3 loop: CASSPQPDGRNYGYTF. CDR3 bases: TGTGCCAGCAGTCCACAACCCGACGGCCGGAACTATGGCTACACCTTC.

The chain employs TRBV19 and TRBJ1-4; the match to TRBD1 covers 10 bases. The CDR3 extends over 16 amino acids. V lost 3 bases and J lost 1; bases outside the gene matches: 2. The germline gives CDR1 LNHDA, CDR2 SQIVND (reference sequence). CDR3 sequence (DNA): TGTGCCAGTAGTATCCGGACAGGGGGAACTAATGAAAAACTGTTTTTT. Its protein is CASSIRTGGTNEKLFF.

The rearrangement links TRBV18 to TRBJ2-5; no firm D call. CDR1 and CDR2 from the germline V gene are KGHSH and LQKENI. The CDR3 contains 13 residues. V lost 4 bases and J 4 bases, leaving 10 bases between the germline ends. CDR3 DNA sequence: TGTGCCAGCTCACTACAGTATGGAGAGACCCAGTACTTC. Amino acids: CASSLQYGETQYF.